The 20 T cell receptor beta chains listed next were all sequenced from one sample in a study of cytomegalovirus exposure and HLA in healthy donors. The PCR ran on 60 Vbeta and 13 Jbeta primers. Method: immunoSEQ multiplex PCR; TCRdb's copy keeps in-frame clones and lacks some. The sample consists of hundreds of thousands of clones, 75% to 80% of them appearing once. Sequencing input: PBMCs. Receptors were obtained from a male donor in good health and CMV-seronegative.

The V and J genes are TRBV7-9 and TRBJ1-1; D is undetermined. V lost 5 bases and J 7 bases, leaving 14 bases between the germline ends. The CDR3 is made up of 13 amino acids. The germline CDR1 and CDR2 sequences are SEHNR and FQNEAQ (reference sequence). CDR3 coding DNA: TGTGCCAGCAGCCCCCTTTCAACGGTTGAAGCTTTCTTT. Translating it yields CASSPLSTVEAFF.

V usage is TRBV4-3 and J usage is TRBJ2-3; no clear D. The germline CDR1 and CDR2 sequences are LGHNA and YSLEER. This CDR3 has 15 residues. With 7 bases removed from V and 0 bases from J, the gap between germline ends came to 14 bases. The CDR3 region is CASTSDTASTDTQYF. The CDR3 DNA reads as TGCGCCAGCACCAGTGATACAGCTAGCACAGATACGCAGTATTTT.

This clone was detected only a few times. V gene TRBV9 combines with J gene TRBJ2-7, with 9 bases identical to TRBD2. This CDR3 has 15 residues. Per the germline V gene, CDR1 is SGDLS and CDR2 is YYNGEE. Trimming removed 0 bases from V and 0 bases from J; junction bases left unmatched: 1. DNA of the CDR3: TGTGCCAGCAGCGTAGCGGGACTAGCCTCCTACGAGCAGTACTTC. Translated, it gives CASSVAGLASYEQYF.

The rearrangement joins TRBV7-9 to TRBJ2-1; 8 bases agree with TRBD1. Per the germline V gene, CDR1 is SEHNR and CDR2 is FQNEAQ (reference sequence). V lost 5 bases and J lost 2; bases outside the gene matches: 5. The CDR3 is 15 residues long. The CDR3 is CASSPRQGTYNEQFF. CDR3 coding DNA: TGTGCCAGCAGCCCCCGACAGGGGACCTACAATGAGCAGTTCTTC.

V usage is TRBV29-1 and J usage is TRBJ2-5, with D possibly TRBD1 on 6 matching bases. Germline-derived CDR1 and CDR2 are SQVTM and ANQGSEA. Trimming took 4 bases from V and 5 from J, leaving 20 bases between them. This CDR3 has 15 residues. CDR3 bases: TGCAGCGTTGTCGCGCAGGGGACGTTTGCGGAGACCCAGTACTTC. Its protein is CSVVAQGTFAETQYF.

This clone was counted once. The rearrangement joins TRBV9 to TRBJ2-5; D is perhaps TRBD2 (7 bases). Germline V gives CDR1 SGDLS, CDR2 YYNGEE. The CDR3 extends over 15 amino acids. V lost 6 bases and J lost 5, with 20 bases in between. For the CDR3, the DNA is TGTGCCAGCACCGCCGGGGGGCTCTGGGGGGAGACCCAGTACTTC. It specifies CASTAGGLWGETQYF.

DNA for the CDR3: TGCGCCAGCAGCCAAGATACGTCAGTGAACACTGAAGCTTTCTTT. It specifies CASSQDTSVNTEAFF. The J gene is TRBJ1-1, the V gene TRBV4-3; unclear D gene. V lost 0 bases and J 0 bases, leaving 8 bases between the germline ends. Germline lookup yields CDR1 LGHNA and CDR2 YSLEER. The CDR3 is 15 amino acids.

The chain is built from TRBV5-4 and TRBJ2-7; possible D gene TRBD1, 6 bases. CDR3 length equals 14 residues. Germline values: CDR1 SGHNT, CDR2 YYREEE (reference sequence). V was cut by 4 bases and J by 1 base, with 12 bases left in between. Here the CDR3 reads CASSDRDKSYEQYF. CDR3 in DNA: TGTGCCAGCAGCGACCGGGACAAGTCCTACGAGCAGTACTTC.

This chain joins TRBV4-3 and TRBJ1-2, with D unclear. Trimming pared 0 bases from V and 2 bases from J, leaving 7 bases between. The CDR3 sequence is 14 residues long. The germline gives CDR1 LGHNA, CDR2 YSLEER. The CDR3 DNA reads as TGCGCCAGCAGCCAAGACCGGGAAAACTATGGCTACACCTTC. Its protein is CASSQDRENYGYTF.

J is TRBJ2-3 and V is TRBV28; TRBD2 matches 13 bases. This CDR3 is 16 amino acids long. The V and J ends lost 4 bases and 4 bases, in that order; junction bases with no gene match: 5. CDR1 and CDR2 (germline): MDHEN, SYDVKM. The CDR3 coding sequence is TGTGCCAGCAGTTCTCCGGGGACTAGCGGGGCAGATACGCAGTATTTT. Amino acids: CASSSPGTSGADTQYF. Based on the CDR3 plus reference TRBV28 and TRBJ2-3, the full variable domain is DVKVTQSSRYLVKRTGEKVFLECVQDMDHENMFWYRQDPGLGLRLIYFSYDVKMKEKGDIPEGYSVSREKKERFSLILESASTNQTSMYLCASSSPGTSGADTQYFGPGTRLTVL.

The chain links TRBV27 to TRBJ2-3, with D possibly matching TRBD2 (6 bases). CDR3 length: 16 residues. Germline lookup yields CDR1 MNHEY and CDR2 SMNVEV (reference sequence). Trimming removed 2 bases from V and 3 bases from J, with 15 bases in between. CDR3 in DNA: TGTGCCAGCAGTTTAAGTAGCGGCGGGGAGACAGATACGCAGTATTTT. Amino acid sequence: CASSLSSGGETDTQYF.

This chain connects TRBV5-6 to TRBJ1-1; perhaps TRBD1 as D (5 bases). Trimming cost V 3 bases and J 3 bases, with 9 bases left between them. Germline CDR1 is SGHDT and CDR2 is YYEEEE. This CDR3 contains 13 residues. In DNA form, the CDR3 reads TGTGCCAGCAGCTGGGGGGAGGACACTGAAGCTTTCTTT. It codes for CASSWGEDTEAFF.

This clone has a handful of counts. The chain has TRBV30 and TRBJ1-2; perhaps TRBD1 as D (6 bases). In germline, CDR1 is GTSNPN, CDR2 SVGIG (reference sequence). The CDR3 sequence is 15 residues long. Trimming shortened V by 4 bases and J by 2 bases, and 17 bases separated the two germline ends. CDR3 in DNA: TGTGCCTGGACTGGGGGCCCAGGGAACAACTATGGCTACACCTTC. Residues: CAWTGGPGNNYGYTF.

CDR3 region: CARSLFRGWNTEAFF. DNA of the CDR3: TGTGCCAGAAGCTTGTTCCGGGGATGGAACACTGAAGCTTTCTTT. V and J are TRBV5-3 and TRBJ1-1, with unresolved D. TRBV5-3 belongs to the ORF category, with a function that is uncertain. The CDR3 has 15 residues. Trimming removed 1 base at V and 1 base at J, with 11 bases between.

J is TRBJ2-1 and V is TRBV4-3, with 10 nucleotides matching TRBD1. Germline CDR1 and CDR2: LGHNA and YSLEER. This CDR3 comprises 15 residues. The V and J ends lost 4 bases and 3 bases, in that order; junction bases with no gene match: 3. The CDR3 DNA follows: TGCGCCAGCAGCCCCCGGACAGGGGGCTACAATGAGCAGTTCTTC. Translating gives CASSPRTGGYNEQFF.

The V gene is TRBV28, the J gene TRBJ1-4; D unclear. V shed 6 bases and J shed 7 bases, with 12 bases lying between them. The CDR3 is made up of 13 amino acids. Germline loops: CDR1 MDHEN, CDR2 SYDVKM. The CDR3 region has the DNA TGTGCCAGCAGAACAGTGAAAGGTGAAAAACTGTTTTTT. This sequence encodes CASRTVKGEKLFF.

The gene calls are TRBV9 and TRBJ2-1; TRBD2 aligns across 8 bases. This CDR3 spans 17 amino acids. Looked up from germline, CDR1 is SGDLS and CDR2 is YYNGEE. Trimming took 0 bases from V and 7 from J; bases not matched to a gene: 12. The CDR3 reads CASSVGSGAGDPNEQFF. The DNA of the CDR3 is TGTGCCAGCAGCGTAGGGAGTGGAGCGGGGGACCCGAATGAGCAGTTCTTC.

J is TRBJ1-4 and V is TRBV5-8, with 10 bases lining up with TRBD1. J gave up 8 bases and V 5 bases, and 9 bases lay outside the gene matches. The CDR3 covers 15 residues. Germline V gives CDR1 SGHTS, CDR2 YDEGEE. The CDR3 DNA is TGTGCCAGCAGTAGACAGGGGGCGAATCCAGAAAAACTGTTTTTT. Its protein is CASSRQGANPEKLFF.

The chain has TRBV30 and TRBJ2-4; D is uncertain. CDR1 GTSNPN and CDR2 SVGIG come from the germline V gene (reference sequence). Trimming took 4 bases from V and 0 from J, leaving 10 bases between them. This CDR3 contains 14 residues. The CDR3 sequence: CAWKTELAKNIQYF. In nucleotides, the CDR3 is TGTGCCTGGAAAACTGAACTAGCCAAAAACATTCAGTACTTC.

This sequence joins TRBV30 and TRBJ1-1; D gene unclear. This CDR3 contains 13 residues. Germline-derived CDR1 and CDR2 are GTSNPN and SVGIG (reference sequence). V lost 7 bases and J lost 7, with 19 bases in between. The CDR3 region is CASEPEVLYEAFF. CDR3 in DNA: TGTGCCTCGGAACCAGAGGTTCTGTATGAAGCTTTCTTT. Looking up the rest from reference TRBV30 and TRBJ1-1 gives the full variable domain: SQTIHQWPATLVQPVGSPLSLECTVEGTSNPNLYWYRQAAGRGLQLLFYSVGIGQISSEVPQNLSASRPQDRQFILSSKKLLLSDSGFYLCASEPEVLYEAFFGQGTRLTVV.